Below, one T cell receptor (beta chain) is given with its context. This entry comes from a study of blood T cell repertoires in COVID-19. V gave up 5 bases and J gave up 0 bases, with 11 bases separating them. The CDR3 is 14 amino acids. Germline CDR1 SGHNT, CDR2 YYREEE (reference sequence). Participants' reported clinical history set cohort assignment. Exposed enrollees had met someone with a PCR-confirmed or clinician-diagnosed COVID-19 case at some point within the 2 weeks before study entry. The authors' processing: Researchers report that nucleated cell counts were estimated from reference gene primer amplification. Repertoires were generated with immunoSEQ multiplex PCR, while TCRdb's copy carries only in-frame clones and drops some. The DNA gave D and trimming, while V, J and clone size come from that table. The repertoire includes 250,000 or so clones, around 90% of them detected once, and around 3.7% sits in the top ten.

The J gene is TRBJ1-1, the V gene TRBV5-4; D is perhaps TRBD1 (5 bases). This receptor was taken from a young woman who had been exposed to COVID-19. The sequencing input was PBMCs or T cells enriched from blood (not recorded which). The DNA for the CDR3 is TGTGCCAGCAGTACCCAGGGTCTGAACACTGAAGCTTTCTTT. Translated, it gives CASSTQGLNTEAFF. The full variable domain, with the rest looked up from reference TRBV5-4 and TRBJ1-1, is ETGVTQSPTHLIKTRGQQVTLRCSSQSGHNTVSWYQQALGQGPQFIFQYYREEENGRGNFPPRFSGLQFPNYSSELNVNALELDDSALYLCASSTQGLNTEAFFGQGTRLTVV.